This T cell receptor (beta chain) was identified during a study of T cell changes during pregnancy in multiple sclerosis (dated by TCRdb to between 2018 and 2020). At the level of the whole study: The study examined how the T cell repertoire changed over the course of pregnancy in women with multiple sclerosis.

The cysteine opens and the phenylalanine closes a CDR3 of 16 amino acids. Here the CDR3 DNA is all that survives: 48 bases in frame from base 1. The germline V gene (reference sequence) sets CDR1 to MNHNY and CDR2 to SVGAGI. The germline V end is reduced by 2 bases and the J end by 5 bases; junction bases left unmatched: 8. Libraries came from the immunoSEQ multiplex PCR assay. TCRdb re-hosts the immuneACCESS table, in-frame sequences only. Its copies lack some clones; in the studies checked, an unresolved V gene accounts for under half of them, and the cause for the rest is not known. Here the sample has some 64,000 clones; 85% to 90% occur a single time. The top ten clonotypes cover roughly 0.9% of the sample. Concerning this clone: It lacks a known antigen. Base qualities are not provided; no much larger clone lies one nucleotide away.

The receptor's source is a female donor in good health, enrolled as a control in a pregnancy study. The sample here was peripheral blood, taken in the first trimester of pregnancy. Here the chain combines TRBV6-6 and TRBJ2-5; 10 middle bases align to TRBD2. The base sequence is TGTGCCAGCAGTTACCCCCAGCGGGGGGGCCAGGAGACCCAGTACTTC. Translated, this gives CASSYPQRGGQETQYF.